This TCR beta chain was found in a study of shared clonotypes between healthy human individuals. Findings and limits, study-wide: Since donors were few, the genetic and exposure-history diversity represented was limited. Estimated clonotype richness was generally higher in naive than memory subsets.

The run depth of the assay was deep. Libraries were prepared by immunoSEQ multiplex PCR; TCRdb keeps only in-frame clonotypes and omits some of them. The sample contains hundreds of thousands of clones, 95% to 96% of which appear only once. The CDR3 spans 14 residues. The germline V and J ends were trimmed by 2 bases and 8 bases, with 15 bases remaining between them. Germline CDR1 is MNHEY and CDR2 is SMNVEV (reference sequence). Remarks on this clone: Its antigen remains unknown.

Naive CD8 populations comprised CD45RO-negative cells positively selected for CCR7, excluding terminally differentiated effector memory CD45RA+ cells. Donors were healthy HIV-negative adults without recent acute infections or vaccinations. This chain uses TRBV27 with TRBJ1-2; D gene uncertain. This clonotype was sampled from a woman aged 25-40 years in good health. Sequencing input: naive CD8+ T cells sorted from blood. CDR3 sequence (DNA): TGTGCCAGCAGTTTACTCCAGGCTTTGCGGGGCTACACCTTC. Translating it yields CASSLLQALRGYTF.